The rows below give T cell receptor beta chains drawn from one sample of a study of T cell responses to AZD1222 COVID-19 vaccine. Sequencing was performed with immunoSEQ multiplex PCR; in TCRdb, only in-frame clones are kept and a portion is missing. The repertoire holds approximately 140,000 clones, more than 85% seen once, with approximately 4.3% in the top ten. The sequenced sample was peripheral blood, obtained 28 days after the second AZD1222 dose. Receptor source: an adult who received the AZD1222 COVID-19 vaccine. The CDR3 runs from the conserved cysteine through the conserved F or W. A D gene is named only where the DNA matches it firmly. Some rows have no size entry. The others give once, few or many, or a class for an expanded clone.

v_call: TRBV10-3; j_call: TRBJ1-5; d_call: TRBD1; clone_size: -; cdr3_nt: TGTGCCACTTGGCCTGGACAGGTCAGCAATCAGCCCCAGCATTTT; cdr3_aa: CATWPGQVSNQPQHF
v_call: TRBV5-1; j_call: TRBJ1-3; d_call: -; clone_size: few; cdr3_nt: TGCGCCAGCAGCTTGGCCGGAAACACCATATATTTT; cdr3_aa: CASSLAGNTIYF
v_call: TRBV11-2; j_call: TRBJ2-4; d_call: -; clone_size: once; cdr3_nt: TGTGCCAGCAGCTCGAGGGGTACAGTGCTAGCCAAAAACATTCAGTACTTC; cdr3_aa: CASSSRGTVLAKNIQYF
v_call: TRBV28; j_call: TRBJ2-3; d_call: -; clone_size: -; cdr3_nt: TGTGCCAGCAGTTTGGAGGTTACGCAGTATTTT; cdr3_aa: CASSLEVTQYF
v_call: TRBV7-3; j_call: TRBJ2-2; d_call: -; clone_size: -; cdr3_nt: TGTGCCAGCAGCTTCTCAGGGATATCCTCCGGGGAGCTGTTTTTT; cdr3_aa: CASSFSGISSGELFF
v_call: TRBV10-3; j_call: TRBJ1-1; d_call: -; clone_size: -; cdr3_nt: TGTGCCGTACAGGATTATAACACTGAAGCTTTCTTT; cdr3_aa: CAVQDYNTEAFF
v_call: TRBV3-1/TRBV3-2; j_call: TRBJ2-1; d_call: -; clone_size: -; cdr3_nt: TGTGCCAGCAGCACTAGAGGGGGGGGCCTCAACAATGAGCAGTTCTTC; cdr3_aa: CASSTRGGGLNNEQFF
v_call: TRBV7-2; j_call: TRBJ1-1; d_call: -; clone_size: -; cdr3_nt: TGTGCCAGCAGCTTAAGGCAGAACACTGAAGCTTTCTTT; cdr3_aa: CASSLRQNTEAFF
v_call: TRBV15; j_call: TRBJ2-7; d_call: TRBD1; clone_size: once; cdr3_nt: TGTGCCACCAGCAGAGAAGGGACAGGGCGATACGAGCAGTACTTC; cdr3_aa: CATSREGTGRYEQYF
v_call: TRBV9; j_call: TRBJ2-1; d_call: TRBD2; clone_size: -; cdr3_nt: TGTGCCAGCAGCGTAGAAAGCGGGAACACAAATGAGCAGTTCTTC; cdr3_aa: CASSVESGNTNEQFF
v_call: TRBV9; j_call: TRBJ2-5; d_call: -; clone_size: -; cdr3_nt: TGTGCCAGCAGCCCGAGGGGGTTCGGGTCCGAGACCCAGTACTTC; cdr3_aa: CASSPRGFGSETQYF
v_call: TRBV5-8; j_call: TRBJ1-3; d_call: -; clone_size: -; cdr3_nt: TGTGCCAGCAGCACCACTCGAGCGGGAAACACCATATATTTT; cdr3_aa: CASSTTRAGNTIYF
v_call: TRBV14; j_call: TRBJ2-1; d_call: -; clone_size: -; cdr3_nt: TGTGCCAGCAGCCAGACTATGGGGCGGGGTGAGCAGTTCTTC; cdr3_aa: CASSQTMGRGEQFF
v_call: TRBV9; j_call: TRBJ2-2; d_call: -; clone_size: once; cdr3_nt: TGTGCCAGCGAGGGGAACACCGGGGAGCTGTTTTTT; cdr3_aa: CASEGNTGELFF
v_call: TRBV9; j_call: TRBJ1-2; d_call: TRBD1; clone_size: -; cdr3_nt: TGTGCCAGCAGCGTCCCAGGGGGAGGGGGCTACACCTTC; cdr3_aa: CASSVPGGGGYTF
v_call: TRBV5-6; j_call: TRBJ2-5; d_call: TRBD1; clone_size: -; cdr3_nt: TGTGCCAGCAGCACCCTACAGGGGCTGGGGGAGACCCAGTACTTC; cdr3_aa: CASSTLQGLGETQYF
v_call: TRBV7-2; j_call: TRBJ2-1; d_call: -; clone_size: -; cdr3_nt: TGTGCCAGCAGCCGTCAGGGCTATGAGCAGTTCTTC; cdr3_aa: CASSRQGYEQFF
v_call: TRBV3-1/TRBV3-2; j_call: TRBJ1-1; d_call: -; clone_size: -; cdr3_nt: TGTGCCAGCAGCGCCCCGGGAGGCAAAGCTTTCTTT; cdr3_aa: CASSAPGGKAFF
v_call: TRBV19; j_call: TRBJ2-3; d_call: -; clone_size: -; cdr3_nt: TGTGCCAGTAGTATAGCTAGAACTGATACGCAGTATTTT; cdr3_aa: CASSIARTDTQYF
v_call: TRBV7-9; j_call: TRBJ2-7; d_call: -; clone_size: -; cdr3_nt: TGTGCCAGCAGCGTCGTTAGGGGGGGCTCCTACGAGCAGTACTTC; cdr3_aa: CASSVVRGGSYEQYF
v_call: TRBV5-4; j_call: TRBJ1-2; d_call: TRBD1; clone_size: once; cdr3_nt: TGTGCCAGCAGCCCGACAGGGAGAGGGGGTAACTATGGCTACACCTTC; cdr3_aa: CASSPTGRGGNYGYTF
v_call: TRBV7-2; j_call: TRBJ2-3; d_call: TRBD2; clone_size: -; cdr3_nt: TGTGCCAGCAGCCCGTTAGCGGGATTGAATGGGGATACGCAGTATTTT; cdr3_aa: CASSPLAGLNGDTQYF
v_call: TRBV6-5; j_call: TRBJ1-1; d_call: -; clone_size: -; cdr3_nt: TGTGCCAGCAGTCCCTGGACCGGGGACCAAGCTTTCTTT; cdr3_aa: CASSPWTGDQAFF